These 23 T cell receptor beta chains originate from one sample sequenced in a study of shared clonotypes between healthy human individuals. Assay used: immunoSEQ multiplex PCR; TCRdb lists only in-frame clones, some missing. The repertoire holds roughly 200,000 clones, over 50% seen once, with 8.5% to 12% in the top ten. The sequenced sample consisted of memory CD4+ T cells sorted from blood. Subset reported: CD45RA-negative fraction. The receptors were gathered from a man aged 25 to 40 in good health.

This clone has just one count. This chain uses TRBV4-2 with TRBJ1-2; no reliable D call. This CDR3 region has 13 residues. Germline values: CDR1 LGHNA, CDR2 YNFKEQ. The V end was cut by 4 bases, the J end by 3 bases, with 9 bases between. The CDR3 DNA follows: TGTGCCAGCAGCCCCGGGAGGGACTATGGCTACACCTTC. Translated: CASSPGRDYGYTF.

This clone was counted many times. The rearrangement links TRBV5-1 to TRBJ2-3, with D tentatively TRBD1 or TRBD2 (5 bases each). This CDR3 contains 14 residues. V gave up 3 bases and J gave up 2 bases, with 10 bases separating them. Germline CDR1 and CDR2: SGHRS and YFSETQ. The CDR3 DNA reads TGCGCCAGCAGCTCCCAGGGAGTCACAGATACGCAGTATTTT. Its translation: CASSSQGVTDTQYF.

Only one count was recorded for this clone. CDR3 in DNA: TGTGCCAGCAGCTTAGACAGGGGAGAGACCCAGTACTTC. It encodes CASSLDRGETQYF. The chain is built from TRBV11-2 and TRBJ2-5; TRBD1 is a possible D gene (6 bases). V lost 0 bases to trimming and J lost 4 bases, with 6 bases between them. Germline V gives CDR1 SGHAT, CDR2 FQNNGV. The CDR3 runs to 13 residues. Complete variable domain (other parts from reference TRBV11-2 and TRBJ2-5): EAGVAQSPRYKIIEKRQSVAFWCNPISGHATLYWYQQILGQGPKLLIQFQNNGVVDDSQLPKDRFSAERLKGVDSTLKIQPAKLEDSAVYLCASSLDRGETQYFGPGTRLLVL.

This clone was observed a single time. The chain links TRBV10-1 to TRBJ2-1; TRBD1 might be the D (5 bases). Trimming took off 6 bases at V and 4 bases at J, with 10 bases between the two ends. CDR3 length equals 13 residues. The V gene's germline CDR1 is WNHNN and CDR2 SYGVQD (reference sequence). The DNA of the CDR3 is TGCGCCAGCAGACAGGACACTTACAATGAGCAGTTCTTC. It translates to CASRQDTYNEQFF.

The V call is TRBV6-5, the J call TRBJ2-7; D ambiguous. With 5 bases removed from V and 8 bases from J, the gap between germline ends came to 16 bases. The CDR3 runs to 13 residues. CDR1 and CDR2 from the germline V gene are MNHEY and SVGAGI. CDR3 sequence reads: CASSGPGAVKQYF. For the CDR3, the DNA is TGTGCCAGCAGTGGCCCGGGTGCGGTGAAGCAGTACTTC.

This clone was detected ten times or more. CDR3 bases: TGTGCCAGCAGCTGTTTCCCCCCCCAGGTAGCGGAGTGCACAGATACGCAGTATTTT. Protein sequence: CASSCFPPQVAECTDTQYF. The genes are TRBV28 and TRBJ2-3; D is perhaps TRBD2 (6 bases). V was trimmed by 6 bases and J by 1 base, leaving 26 bases between them. Per germline, CDR1 MDHEN and CDR2 SYDVKM. The CDR3 extends over 19 amino acids.

The rearrangement uses TRBV6-6 and TRBJ2-7; a possible D gene is TRBD1 (5 bases). Germline assignment: CDR1 MNHNY and CDR2 SVGAGI (reference sequence). The CDR3 extends over 12 amino acids. Trimming shortened V by 5 bases and J by 6 bases, and 11 bases separated the two germline ends. The CDR3 reads CASSQGVGEQYF. CDR3 bases: TGTGCCAGCAGTCAAGGGGTTGGCGAGCAGTACTTC.

This clone was detected a few times. This chain uses TRBV27 with TRBJ1-1; no clear D gene. Germline CDR1 is MNHEY and CDR2 is SMNVEV (reference sequence). The CDR3 covers 15 residues. V was clipped by 4 bases and J by 9 bases, with 21 bases between them. CDR3 sequence reads: CASSSSSPPRNKAFF. CDR3 DNA: TGTGCCAGCAGTTCATCCTCCCCGCCTCGGAACAAAGCTTTCTTT.

The chain employs TRBV5-5 and TRBJ1-4, with D perhaps TRBD1 (6 bases). Germline CDR1 and CDR2: SGHKS and YYEKEE (reference sequence). Trimming cost V 1 base and J 7 bases, with 17 bases left between them. The CDR3 runs to 16 residues. The CDR3 bases are TGTGCCAGCAGCTTGACAATTGGGGGGCGCGGTGAAAAACTGTTTTTT. It encodes CASSLTIGGRGEKLFF.

This rearrangement joins TRBV28 to TRBJ2-2; a possible D gene is TRBD2 (5 bases). This CDR3 spans 15 amino acids. Trimming took off 3 bases at V and 4 bases at J, with 12 bases between the two ends. CDR1 is MDHEN, CDR2 SYDVKM, per germline. Written as DNA, the CDR3 is TGTGCCAGCAGTTTTCTGCGGCGGGCCACCGGGGAGCTGTTTTTT. Translating gives CASSFLRRATGELFF.

J is TRBJ2-7 and V is TRBV7-6; TRBD2 matches at 7 bases. The trim removed 5 bases at V and 6 bases at J, leaving 4 bases unmatched. The CDR3 consists of 12 residues. CDR1 is SGHVS and CDR2 is FNYEAQ in the germline V gene. The CDR3 sequence: CASSGGGAEQYF. CDR3 DNA sequence: TGTGCCAGCAGCGGGGGGGGAGCCGAGCAGTACTTC.

The gene calls are TRBV7-8 and TRBJ2-1; 13 bases match TRBD2. The trim removed 5 bases at V and 7 bases at J, leaving 17 bases unmatched. Germline V gene data show CDR1 as SGHVS and CDR2 as FQNEAQ. This CDR3 is 19 amino acids long. The DNA of the CDR3 is TGTGCCAGCAGCCCCCCAGCGACTAGCGGGAGGAGACTACAGAATGAGCAGTTCTTC. This sequence encodes CASSPPATSGRRLQNEQFF.

The chain recombines TRBV6-1 with TRBJ1-5; D remains unclear. The CDR3 runs 14 residues. V lost 7 bases and J lost 2, with 12 bases in between. From germline, CDR1 is MNHNS and CDR2 SASEGT. CDR3 nucleotides: TGTGCCAGCACTTTGAGCGGCGGCAATCAGCCCCAGCATTTT. Translated, it gives CASTLSGGNQPQHF.

This chain uses TRBV2 with TRBJ2-5; D unresolved. Germline lookup yields CDR1 SNHLY and CDR2 FYNNEI. This CDR3 has 13 residues. The V end lost 5 bases, the J end lost 2 bases, and 9 bases lay between the germline ends. The CDR3 nucleotides read TGTGCCAGCAGTACAGACATTCAAGAGACCCAGTACTTC. It specifies CASSTDIQETQYF.

Only one count was recorded for this clone. The chain recombines TRBV7-9 with TRBJ2-5; tentative D call: TRBD2 (6 bases). The germline gives CDR1 SEHNR, CDR2 FQNEAQ (reference sequence). The CDR3 length is 16 residues. Trimming removed 2 bases from V and 4 bases from J, with 17 bases in between. The CDR3 region is CASSLYRGEEIETQYF. DNA of the CDR3: TGTGCCAGCAGCTTATACCGCGGGGAGGAAATAGAGACCCAGTACTTC.

The chain employs TRBV6-1 and TRBJ1-5; D ambiguous. The CDR3 runs to 13 residues. V dropped 3 bases and J dropped 6 bases, with 9 bases sitting between them. CDR1 is MNHNS and CDR2 is SASEGT in the germline V gene. The CDR3 here is CASSEGITQPQHF. In nucleotides, the CDR3 is TGTGCCAGCAGTGAGGGCATTACTCAGCCCCAGCATTTT.

This chain uses TRBV27 with TRBJ2-5, with D maybe TRBD1 (6 bases). CDR3 length: 16 residues. V lost 5 bases to trimming and J lost 2 bases, with 18 bases between them. Germline CDR1 and CDR2: MNHEY and SMNVEV (reference sequence). In DNA form, the CDR3 reads TGTGCCAGCAGTCCAGGTGCCAGGGGCCTGCAAGAGACCCAGTACTTC. It translates to CASSPGARGLQETQYF.

This rearrangement joins TRBV5-1 to TRBJ2-3; 7 bases align to TRBD2. The germline CDR1 and CDR2 sequences are SGHRS and YFSETQ. The CDR3 length is 13 residues. Trimming at V came to 10 bases and at J to 3 bases, leaving 8 bases not matched to a gene. The CDR3 region is CAGKREGTDTQYF. For the CDR3, the DNA is TGCGCCGGCAAGAGGGAGGGAACAGATACGCAGTATTTT.

This sequence joins TRBV27 and TRBJ2-3; 8 positions match TRBD1. CDR3 size: 16 residues. The J segment lost 2 bases and the V segment lost 3 bases, leaving 7 bases of the junction unmatched. The germline V gene has CDR1 MNHEY and CDR2 SMNVEV (reference sequence). DNA for the CDR3: TGTGCCAGCAGTTTTACTCCAGGGGGCTCCACAGATACGCAGTATTTT. As protein: CASSFTPGGSTDTQYF.

The V gene is TRBV11-2, the J gene TRBJ2-7, with 7 bases identical to TRBD2. CDR1 and CDR2 (germline): SGHAT, FQNNGV. The CDR3 length is 17 residues. Trimming cost V 4 bases and J 3 bases; bases outside gene matches: 15. CDR3 sequence (DNA): TGTGCCAGCAGCTCCTTATCTGGGAGCGGGGCTTACTACGAGCAGTACTTC. This encodes CASSSLSGSGAYYEQYF.

The chain carries TRBV7-2 and TRBJ2-5; D is tentatively TRBD1 or TRBD2 (5 bases each). The CDR3 spans 15 residues. Germline V gene data show CDR1 as SGHTA and CDR2 as FQGNSA. Trimming took 3 bases from V and 1 from J, leaving 12 bases between them. Written as DNA, the CDR3 is TGTGCCAGCAGCTTGGAACCAGGGAGCCAAGAGACCCAGTACTTC. Translating gives CASSLEPGSQETQYF.

The chain has TRBV2 and TRBJ2-7, with TRBD2 matching 12 bases. V shed 10 bases, J shed 6 bases, and the junction held 10 bases outside the gene matches. CDR1 and CDR2 (germline): SNHLY, FYNNEI. CDR3 length: 14 amino acids. CDR3 residues: CAISRTSGRSEQYF. The CDR3 nucleotides read TGTGCCATCTCACGCACTAGCGGGAGGAGCGAGCAGTACTTC.

The CDR3 nucleotides read TGCAGCGTCTCCGACAGGAGGACGGGCACCTACGAGCAGTACTTC. This gives the protein CSVSDRRTGTYEQYF. This sequence joins TRBV29-1 and TRBJ2-7; a possible D gene is TRBD1 (6 bases). V was trimmed by 6 bases and J by 2 bases, leaving 20 bases between them. This CDR3 comprises 15 residues. Germline loops: CDR1 SQVTM, CDR2 ANQGSEA.